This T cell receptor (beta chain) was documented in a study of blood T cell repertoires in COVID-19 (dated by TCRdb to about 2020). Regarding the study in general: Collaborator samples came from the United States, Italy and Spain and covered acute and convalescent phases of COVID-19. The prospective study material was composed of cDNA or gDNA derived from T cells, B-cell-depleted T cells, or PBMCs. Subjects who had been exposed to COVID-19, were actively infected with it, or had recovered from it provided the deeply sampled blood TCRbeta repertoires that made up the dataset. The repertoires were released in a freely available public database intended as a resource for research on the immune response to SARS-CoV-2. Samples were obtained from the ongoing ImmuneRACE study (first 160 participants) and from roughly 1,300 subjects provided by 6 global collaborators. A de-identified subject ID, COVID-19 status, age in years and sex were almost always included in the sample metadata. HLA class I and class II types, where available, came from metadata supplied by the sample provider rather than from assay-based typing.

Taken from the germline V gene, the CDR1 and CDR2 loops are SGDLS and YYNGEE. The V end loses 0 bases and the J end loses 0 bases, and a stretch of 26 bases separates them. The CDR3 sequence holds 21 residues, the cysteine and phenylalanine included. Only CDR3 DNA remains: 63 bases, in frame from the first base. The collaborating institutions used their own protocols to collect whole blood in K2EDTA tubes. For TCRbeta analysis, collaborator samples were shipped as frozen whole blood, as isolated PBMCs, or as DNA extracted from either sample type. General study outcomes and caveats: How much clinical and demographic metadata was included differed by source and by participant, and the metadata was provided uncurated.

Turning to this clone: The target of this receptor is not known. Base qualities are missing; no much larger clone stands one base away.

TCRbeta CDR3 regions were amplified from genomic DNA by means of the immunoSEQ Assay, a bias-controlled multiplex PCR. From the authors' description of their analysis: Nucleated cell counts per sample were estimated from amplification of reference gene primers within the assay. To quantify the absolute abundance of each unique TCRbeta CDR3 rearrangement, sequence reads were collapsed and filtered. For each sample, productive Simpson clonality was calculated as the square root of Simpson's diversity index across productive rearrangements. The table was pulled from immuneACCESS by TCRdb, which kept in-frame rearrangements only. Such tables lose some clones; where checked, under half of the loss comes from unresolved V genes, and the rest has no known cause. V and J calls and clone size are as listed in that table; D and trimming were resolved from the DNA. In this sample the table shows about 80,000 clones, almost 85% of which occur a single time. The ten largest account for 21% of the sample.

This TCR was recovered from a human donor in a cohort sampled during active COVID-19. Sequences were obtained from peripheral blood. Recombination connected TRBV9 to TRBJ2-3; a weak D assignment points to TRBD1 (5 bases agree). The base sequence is TGTGCCAGCAGCGTAGCACTGTATGGGGCCTGGGGTGCGTCTAGCACAGATACGCAGTATTTT. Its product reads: CASSVALYGAWGASSTDTQYF.